A single sample is the source of the 26 T cell receptor beta chains below, sequenced in a study of cytomegalovirus exposure and HLA in healthy donors. Here immunoSEQ multiplex PCR was the method, and the copy in TCRdb shows in-frame clones only, minus some. The repertoire has 140,000 to 150,000 clones, more than 85% of them found once; the top ten carry approximately 0.7%. Sequencing was done on a sample of PBMCs. These TCRs come from a man in his late teens or twenties in good health and CMV-seronegative.

This clone showed up just once. The chain links TRBV19 to TRBJ1-1, with 12 bases lining up with TRBD1. V trimming: 3 bases; J trimming: 4 bases; junction bases outside the gene matches: 0. The CDR3 totals 14 residues. Germline V gene data show CDR1 as LNHDA and CDR2 as SQIVND (reference sequence). The DNA of the CDR3 is TGTGCCAGTAGTATGGGACAGGGGGCCACTGAAGCTTTCTTT. Translated, it gives CASSMGQGATEAFF.

The genes are TRBV19 and TRBJ1-5; 10 bases match TRBD1. The CDR3 runs to 14 residues. Germline V CDR1 and CDR2: LNHDA, SQIVND (reference sequence). V shed 3 bases, J shed 6 bases, and the junction held 2 bases outside the gene matches. CDR3 protein: CASSMGQGSQPQHF. In DNA form, the CDR3 reads TGTGCCAGTAGTATGGGACAGGGGAGTCAGCCCCAGCATTTT.

This chain's CDR3 is CASRSVGSYGYTF. The CDR3 DNA reads TGTGCCAGCAGGTCGGTCGGGAGCTATGGCTACACCTTC. The chain is built from TRBV27 and TRBJ1-2; no firm D call. The CDR3 is 13 residues long. From germline, CDR1 is MNHEY and CDR2 SMNVEV (reference sequence). V was trimmed by 6 bases and J by 4 bases, leaving 12 bases between them.

This chain connects TRBV5-8 to TRBJ2-4; a possible D gene is TRBD2 (6 bases). Trimming took 1 base from V and 2 from J, leaving 10 bases between them. Germline V CDR1 and CDR2: SGHTS, YDEGEE. The CDR3 is made up of 15 amino acids. The CDR3, as DNA: TGTGCCAGCAGCTTGTTCGGGGGTACCAAAAACATTCAGTACTTC. Amino acid sequence: CASSLFGGTKNIQYF.

As DNA, the CDR3 is TGTGCCAGCAGCTACCGTTCACCCCTCCACTTT. Translated: CASSYRSPLHF. The rearrangement links TRBV6-6 to TRBJ1-6; D call uncertain. V was trimmed by 6 bases and J by 9 bases, leaving 6 bases between them. The CDR3 runs to 11 residues. Germline CDR1 reads MNHNY; CDR2 reads SVGAGI (reference sequence).

V and J are TRBV7-2 and TRBJ1-2, with TRBD1 matching 7 bases. Germline values: CDR1 SGHTA, CDR2 FQGNSA. The CDR3 is 12 residues long. With V trimmed by 4 bases and J by 5 bases, 1 base remained unmatched. CDR3 nucleotide sequence: TGTGCCAGCAGCTGGGACAGTTATGGCTACACCTTC. Its protein product is CASSWDSYGYTF.

V gene TRBV30 combines with J gene TRBJ1-1; 12 positions match TRBD1. With V trimmed by 2 bases and J by 1 base, 2 bases remained unmatched. This CDR3 comprises 15 residues. Germline V gives CDR1 GTSNPN, CDR2 SVGIG (reference sequence). The CDR3 spells CAWSPGQGANTEAFF. The DNA for the CDR3 is TGTGCCTGGAGTCCGGGACAGGGGGCGAACACTGAAGCTTTCTTT.

CDR3 DNA: TGTGCCAGCAGCTTAGCGATGGACAGTAGCAATCAGCCCCAGCATTTT. The encoded protein is CASSLAMDSSNQPQHF. The rearrangement uses TRBV7-9 and TRBJ1-5; maybe TRBD1 (6 bases). CDR1 is SEHNR, CDR2 FQNEAQ, per germline (reference sequence). The V and J ends lost 0 bases and 0 bases respectively, with 9 bases between them. The CDR3 is 16 amino acids.

The chain employs TRBV5-1 and TRBJ1-2; a possible D gene is TRBD1 (5 bases). The CDR3 length is 14 residues. Trimming took 4 bases from V and 4 from J, leaving 14 bases between them. From germline, CDR1 is SGHRS and CDR2 YFSETQ. CDR3 nucleotides: TGCGCCAGCAGCGCCGTAACAGGTAGCTATGGCTACACCTTC. Translating gives CASSAVTGSYGYTF. Drawing the rest from reference TRBV5-1 and TRBJ1-2, the complete variable domain is KAGVTQTPRYLIKTRGQQVTLSCSPISGHRSVSWYQQTPGQGLQFLFEYFSETQRNKGNFPGRFSGRQFSNSRSEMNVSTLELGDSALYLCASSAVTGSYGYTFGSGTRLTVV.

The V call is TRBV7-8, the J call TRBJ1-5; 8 nucleotides line up with TRBD1. After removal of 6 bases from V and 0 bases from J, the junction contained 4 bases not matched to a gene. The CDR3 runs 15 residues. From germline, CDR1 is SGHVS and CDR2 FQNEAQ. CDR3 sequence: CASRPGQGSNQPQHF. CDR3 coding DNA: TGTGCCAGCAGACCCGGACAGGGTAGCAATCAGCCCCAGCATTTT.

This clone was detected once. The J gene is TRBJ2-5, the V gene TRBV4-1; weak D call: TRBD2 (6 bases). This CDR3 is 16 amino acids long. The V and J ends lost 0 bases and 5 bases respectively, with 16 bases between them. Germline assignment: CDR1 MGHRA and CDR2 YSYEKL. The CDR3 region has the DNA TGCGCCAGCAGCCAAGATGCAAGAGGCGGAGGGGAGACCCAGTACTTC. Translated, it gives CASSQDARGGGETQYF.

There are a few counts of this clone. V gene TRBV6-1 combines with J gene TRBJ2-7, with TRBD1 identical over 7 bases. Trimming cost V 0 bases and J 13 bases; bases outside gene matches: 9. Germline V gene sequence: CDR1 MNHNS, CDR2 SASEGT. CDR3 length: 13 residues. DNA for the CDR3: TGTGCCAGCAGTGAAGCCCCGGGACAGCCCCTCTACGTC. This gives the protein CASSEAPGQPLYV.

The count of this clone is one. For the CDR3, the DNA is TGTGCCACCAGCAGAGATCTAGCGGGAGTATTCGATGAGCAGTTCTTC. This sequence encodes CATSRDLAGVFDEQFF. This chain links TRBV15 with TRBJ2-1; 10 bases map to TRBD2. Germline CDR1 is LNHNV and CDR2 is YYDKDF (reference sequence). The CDR3 totals 16 residues. The trim removed 0 bases at V and 8 bases at J, leaving 7 bases unmatched.

The V call is TRBV18, the J call TRBJ2-3, with 9 bases identical to TRBD2. V lost 4 bases to trimming and J lost 0 bases; unmatched junction nucleotides: 8. This CDR3 comprises 17 residues. Germline V CDR1 and CDR2: KGHSH, LQKENI. DNA of the CDR3: TGTGCCAGCTCACTATCCATAGCGGGGGAGAGCACAGATACGCAGTATTTT. It yields the protein CASSLSIAGESTDTQYF. The full variable domain, with the rest looked up from reference TRBV18 and TRBJ2-3, is NAGVMQNPRHLVRRRGQEARLRCSPMKGHSHVYWYRQLPEEGLKFMVYLQKENIIDESGMPKERFSAEFPKEGPSILRIQQVVRGDSAAYFCASSLSIAGESTDTQYFGPGTRLTVL.

The rearrangement links TRBV5-1 to TRBJ2-7; D remains unclear. Trimming pared 4 bases from V and 2 bases from J, leaving 4 bases between. CDR1 is SGHRS and CDR2 is YFSETQ in the germline V gene. CDR3 length: 11 amino acids. DNA for the CDR3: TGCGCCAGCAGCACGGCCTACGAGCAGTACTTC. As protein: CASSTAYEQYF.

This rearrangement joins TRBV6-5 to TRBJ2-7, with D maybe TRBD1 (5 bases). The CDR3 is 14 amino acids. Trimming took off 8 bases at V and 6 bases at J, with 20 bases between the two ends. Germline V gene sequence: CDR1 MNHEY, CDR2 SVGAGI. CDR3 region: CASSPGARPGEQYV. The CDR3 region has the DNA TGTGCCAGCTCTCCTGGGGCCCGCCCCGGCGAGCAGTACGTC.

The gene calls are TRBV7-2 and TRBJ2-1; 9 bases map to TRBD2. Germline CDR1 reads SGHTA; CDR2 reads FQGNSA. The CDR3 spans 18 residues. With V trimmed by 0 bases and J by 3 bases, 9 bases remained unmatched. The CDR3 is CASSLASGSTPVYNEQFF. The CDR3 DNA is TGTGCCAGCAGCTTAGCTAGCGGGAGTACCCCGGTCTACAATGAGCAGTTCTTC.

This rearrangement joins TRBV5-1 to TRBJ1-2; 8 bases align to TRBD1. The CDR3 runs to 16 residues. The V segment lost 2 bases and the J segment 4 bases; nucleotides outside the gene matches: 10. The germline CDR1 and CDR2 sequences are SGHRS and YFSETQ. This chain's CDR3 is CASSLDGQGVSYGYTF. Written as DNA, the CDR3 is TGCGCCAGCAGCTTAGACGGACAGGGTGTTTCCTATGGCTACACCTTC.

The rearrangement links TRBV21-1 to TRBJ2-1; the table's D call, TRBD1, has no DNA check behind it. TRBV21-1 is tagged as a pseudogene. The CDR3 extends over 15 amino acids. CDR3 loop: CASSKGTGGNNEQFF. In nucleotides, the CDR3 is TGTGCCAGCAGCAAAGGGACAGGGGGTAACAATGAGCAGTTCTTC.

The gene calls are TRBV6-1 and TRBJ1-1; 8 bases align to TRBD1. V trimming: 4 bases; J trimming: 7 bases; junction bases outside the gene matches: 11. Germline V lookup: CDR1 MNHNS, CDR2 SASEGT. The CDR3 is 15 amino acids. The CDR3 region is CASSALTGTGYEAFF. The CDR3 DNA follows: TGTGCCAGCAGTGCCTTAACCGGGACAGGATATGAAGCTTTCTTT.

This rearrangement joins TRBV5-1 to TRBJ1-2; the match to TRBD1 covers 9 bases. The V gene end was trimmed by 0 bases and the J gene end by 9 bases; junction bases not matched to a gene: 9. The germline gives CDR1 SGHRS, CDR2 YFSETQ. This CDR3 region has 15 residues. CDR3 region: CASSLGGQGMRSYTF. CDR3 DNA sequence: TGCGCCAGCAGCTTGGGGGGACAGGGAATGAGGAGCTACACCTTC.

J is TRBJ1-1 and V is TRBV9; D might be TRBD1 (6 bases). Trimming cost V 3 bases and J 3 bases, with 15 bases left between them. Germline lookup yields CDR1 SGDLS and CDR2 YYNGEE. This CDR3 has 15 amino acids. CDR3 sequence (DNA): TGTGCCAGCAGCGCGCACAGGGTCCTGGACACTGAAGCTTTCTTT. It is translated as CASSAHRVLDTEAFF.

As DNA, the CDR3 is TGTGCAACGGTAGGGAGCGGAAGCACAGATACGCAGTATTTT. It specifies CATVGSGSTDTQYF. The chain has TRBV11-3 and TRBJ2-3; D may be TRBD2 (5 bases). This CDR3 region has 14 residues. The germline CDR1 and CDR2 sequences are SGHNT and YENEEA.

The V gene is TRBV13, the J gene TRBJ2-2; TRBD1 is a possible D gene (6 bases). Germline CDR1 PRHDT, CDR2 FYEKMQ (reference sequence). The V gene lost 5 bases and the J gene lost 1 base, with 11 bases spanning the gap. CDR3 length: 15 amino acids. CDR3 DNA: TGTGCCAGCAGCCTCAGACAGGAGAACACCGGGGAGCTGTTTTTT. It is translated as CASSLRQENTGELFF.

The V call is TRBV10-3, the J call TRBJ2-7; 8 bases map to TRBD1. CDR1 is ENHRY and CDR2 is SYGVKD in the germline V gene. Trimming cost V 5 bases and J 3 bases; bases outside gene matches: 24. The CDR3 runs 20 residues. The CDR3 sequence is CAISRSVTGTGLKIHYEQYF. In DNA form, the CDR3 reads TGTGCCATCAGTAGATCAGTAACCGGGACAGGACTTAAGATACACTACGAGCAGTACTTC.

The J gene is TRBJ2-3, the V gene TRBV7-8, with TRBD2 identical over 8 bases. Germline CDR1 is SGHVS and CDR2 is FQNEAQ. Trimming cost V 5 bases and J 0 bases; bases outside gene matches: 10. The CDR3 consists of 17 residues. The CDR3 bases are TGTGCCAGCAGCCCCGGGGGGCTAGCGGGTAGCACAGATACGCAGTATTTT. Its protein product is CASSPGGLAGSTDTQYF. Drawing the rest from reference TRBV7-8 and TRBJ2-3, the complete variable domain is GAGVSQSPRYKVAKRGQDVALRCDPISGHVSLFWYQQALGQGPEFLTYFQNEAQLDKSGLPSDRFFAERPEGSVSTLKIQRTQQEDSAVYLCASSPGGLAGSTDTQYFGPGTRLTVL.